This T cell receptor beta chain derives from a study of blood T cell repertoires in COVID-19. The wider study: Donors in the United States, Italy and Spain gave samples during acute or convalescent COVID-19.

Trimming removed 3 bases from V and 6 bases from J; junction bases left unmatched: 5. Germline assignment: CDR1 LNHDA and CDR2 SQIVND (reference sequence). This CDR3 is built from 14 residues. Authors' data handling: Amplification of reference gene primers was used by the study to estimate nucleated cell counts. Clones were sequenced by immunoSEQ multiplex PCR, and TCRdb holds only the in-frame ones, with some missing. V, J and clone size were drawn from that table, and D and trimming were deduced from the DNA. The repertoire holds over 100,000 clones, with 85% to 90% as singletons. The chain combines TRBV19 with TRBJ2-3; TRBD2 aligns across 8 bases. The TCR comes from a man aged 80 or over with acute or convalescent COVID-19. What was sequenced was peripheral blood. The DNA of the CDR3 is TGTGCCAGTAGTATGCGGGAGGTAACCGATACGCAGTATTTT. Amino acid sequence: CASSMREVTDTQYF.